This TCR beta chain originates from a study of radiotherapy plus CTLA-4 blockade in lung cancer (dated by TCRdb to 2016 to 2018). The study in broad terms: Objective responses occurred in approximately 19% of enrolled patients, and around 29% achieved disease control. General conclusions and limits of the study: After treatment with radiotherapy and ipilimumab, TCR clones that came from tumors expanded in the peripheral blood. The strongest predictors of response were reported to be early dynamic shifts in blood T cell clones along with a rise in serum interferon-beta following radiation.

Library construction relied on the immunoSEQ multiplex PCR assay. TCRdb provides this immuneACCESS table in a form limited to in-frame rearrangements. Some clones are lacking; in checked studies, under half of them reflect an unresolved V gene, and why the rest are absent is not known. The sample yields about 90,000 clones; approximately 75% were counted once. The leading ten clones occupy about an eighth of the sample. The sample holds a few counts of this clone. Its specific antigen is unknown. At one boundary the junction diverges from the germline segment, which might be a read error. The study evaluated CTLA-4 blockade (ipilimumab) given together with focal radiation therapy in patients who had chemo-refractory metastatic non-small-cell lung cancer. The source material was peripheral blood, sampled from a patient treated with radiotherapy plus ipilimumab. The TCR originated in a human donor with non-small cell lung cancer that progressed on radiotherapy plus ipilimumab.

The bases are TGTGCCAGCAGCCCCACTCGGGGCTTTTTCGCCTTC. Translation gives CASSPTRGFFAF. Recombination linked TRBV2 to TRBJ2-7; the D gene may be TRBD1 or TRBD2, since each aligns over 5 bases. The CDR3 runs 12 residues from the cysteine to the phenylalanine. Of all the DNA, just the CDR3 is kept, 36 bases in frame from base 1. CDR1 and CDR2 (SNHLY, FYNNEI) derive from the germline V gene.